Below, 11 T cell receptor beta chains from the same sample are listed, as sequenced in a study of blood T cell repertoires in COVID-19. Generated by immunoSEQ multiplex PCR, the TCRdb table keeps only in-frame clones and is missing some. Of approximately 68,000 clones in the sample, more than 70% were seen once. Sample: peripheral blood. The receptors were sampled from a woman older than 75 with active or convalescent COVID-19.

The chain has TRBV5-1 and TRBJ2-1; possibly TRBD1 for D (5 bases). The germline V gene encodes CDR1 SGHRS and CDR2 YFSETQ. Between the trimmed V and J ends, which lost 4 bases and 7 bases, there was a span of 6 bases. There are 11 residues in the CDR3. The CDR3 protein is CASSPGNEQFF. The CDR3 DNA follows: TGCGCCAGCAGCCCAGGGAATGAGCAGTTCTTC.

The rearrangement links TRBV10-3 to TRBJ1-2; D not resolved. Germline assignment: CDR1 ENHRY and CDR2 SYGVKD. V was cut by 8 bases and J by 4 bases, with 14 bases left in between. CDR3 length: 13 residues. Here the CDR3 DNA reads TGTGCCATCCCCTCGAAGCAACTCTATGGCTACACCTTC. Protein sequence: CAIPSKQLYGYTF.

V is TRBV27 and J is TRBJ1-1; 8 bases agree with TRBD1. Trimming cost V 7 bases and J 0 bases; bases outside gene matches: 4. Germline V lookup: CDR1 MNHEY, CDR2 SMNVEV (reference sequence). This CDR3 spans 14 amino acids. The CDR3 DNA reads TGTGCCAGCACCCTACAGGGGGTGAACACTGAAGCTTTCTTT. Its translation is CASTLQGVNTEAFF.

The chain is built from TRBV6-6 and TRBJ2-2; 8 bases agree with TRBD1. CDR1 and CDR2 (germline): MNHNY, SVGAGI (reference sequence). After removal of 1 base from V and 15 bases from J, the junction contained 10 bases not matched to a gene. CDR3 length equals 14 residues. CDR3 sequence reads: CASSYLRQGAGVFF. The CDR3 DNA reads TGTGCCAGCAGTTACTTACGGCAGGGGGCCGGGGTGTTTTTT.

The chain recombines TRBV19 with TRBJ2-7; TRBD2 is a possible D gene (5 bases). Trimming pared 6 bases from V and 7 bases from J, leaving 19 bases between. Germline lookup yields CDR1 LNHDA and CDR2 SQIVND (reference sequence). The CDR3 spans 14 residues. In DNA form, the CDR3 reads TGTGCCAGTAGCGGAGGCACTGGGGAAAGGGAGCAGTACTTC. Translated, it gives CASSGGTGEREQYF.

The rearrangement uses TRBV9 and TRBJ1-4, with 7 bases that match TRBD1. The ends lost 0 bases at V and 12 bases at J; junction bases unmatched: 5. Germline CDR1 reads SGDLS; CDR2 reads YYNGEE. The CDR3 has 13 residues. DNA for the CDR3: TGTGCCAGCAGCGTAGAGGGGGCCACGGAACTGTTTTTT. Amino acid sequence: CASSVEGATELFF.

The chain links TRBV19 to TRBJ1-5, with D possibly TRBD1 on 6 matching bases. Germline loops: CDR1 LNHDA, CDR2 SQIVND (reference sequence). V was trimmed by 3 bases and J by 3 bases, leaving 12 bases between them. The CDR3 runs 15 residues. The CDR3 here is CASSIRQDLNQPQHF. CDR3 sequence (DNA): TGTGCCAGTAGTATTCGACAGGACCTCAATCAGCCCCAGCATTTT.

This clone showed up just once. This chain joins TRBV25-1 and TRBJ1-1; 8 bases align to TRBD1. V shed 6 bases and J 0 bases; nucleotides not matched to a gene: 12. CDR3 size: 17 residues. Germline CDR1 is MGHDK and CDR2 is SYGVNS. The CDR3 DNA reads TGTGCCAGCAGCCCCCCCCCGGGACAGGCGATGAACACTGAAGCTTTCTTT. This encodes CASSPPPGQAMNTEAFF. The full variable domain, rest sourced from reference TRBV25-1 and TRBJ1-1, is EADIYQTPRYLVIGTGKKITLECSQTMGHDKMYWYQQDPGMELHLIHYSYGVNSTEKGDLSSESTVSRIRTEHFPLTLESARPSHTSQYLCASSPPPGQAMNTEAFFGQGTRLTVV.

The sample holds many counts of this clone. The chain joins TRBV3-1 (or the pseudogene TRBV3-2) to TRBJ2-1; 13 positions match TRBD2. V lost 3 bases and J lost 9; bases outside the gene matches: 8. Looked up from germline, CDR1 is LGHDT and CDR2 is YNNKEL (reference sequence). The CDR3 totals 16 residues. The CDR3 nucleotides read TGTGCCAGCAGCCAGAGGACTAGCGGGGGTGCGGGTGAGCAGTTCTTC. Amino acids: CASSQRTSGGAGEQFF.

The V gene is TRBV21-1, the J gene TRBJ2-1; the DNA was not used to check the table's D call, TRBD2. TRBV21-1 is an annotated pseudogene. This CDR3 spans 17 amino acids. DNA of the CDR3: TGTGCCAGCAGGAAGGGACTAGCGCGGGGTCTTGGTAATGAGCAGTTCTTC. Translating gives CASRKGLARGLGNEQFF.

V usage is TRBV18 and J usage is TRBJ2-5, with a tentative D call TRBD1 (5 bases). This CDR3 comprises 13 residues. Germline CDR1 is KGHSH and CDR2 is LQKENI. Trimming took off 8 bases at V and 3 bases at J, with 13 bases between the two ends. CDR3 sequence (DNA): TGTGCCAGCGTAATCTCCAGGGAAGAGACCCAGTACTTC. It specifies CASVISREETQYF.